One and the same sample provided the 25 T cell receptor beta chains below, sequenced in a study of response to subunit inactivated influenza vaccine. Via MiXCR, TCRdb re-called the RT-PCR reads, giving one row per CDR3 protein. The repertoire holds under 550,000 distinct CDR3 sequences, with about 8% as singletons. The material sequenced was PBMCs from blood, taken 23 to 25 months after vaccination. These receptors were collected from a man aged 50 to 75 who received an inactivated influenza vaccine.

The sample holds a few counts of this clonotype. This may stem from a read error, because a much larger clone lies one nucleotide away. V usage is TRBV11-1 and J usage is TRBJ2-1, with D tentatively TRBD1 (6 bases). V was trimmed by 6 bases and J by 2 bases, leaving 11 bases between them. The germline CDR1 and CDR2 sequences are SGHAT and FQDESV (reference sequence). This CDR3 has 14 residues. DNA of the CDR3: TGTGCCAGCAGATCACGGGACACCTACAATGAGCAGTTCTTC. Protein sequence: CASRSRDTYNEQFF.

This clonotype has ten or more counts. The chain is built from TRBV10-3 and TRBJ1-2; 9 bases map to TRBD1. The germline gives CDR1 ENHRY, CDR2 SYGVKD. The CDR3 has 13 amino acids. The V and J ends lost 6 bases and 9 bases, in that order; junction bases with no gene match: 8. As DNA, the CDR3 is TGTGCCATCAGGACCCCAGGACAGGGGCGCTACACCTTC. Protein: CAIRTPGQGRYTF.

There are many counts of this clonotype. CDR3 loop: CASSLRELGTQYF. The CDR3 nucleotides read TGTGCCAGCAGTTTGAGGGAGCTCGGGACCCAGTACTTC. The chain joins TRBV12-3 or TRBV12-4 to TRBJ2-5; a possible D gene is TRBD2 (5 bases). This CDR3 spans 13 amino acids. V was pared by 3 bases and J by 7 bases, with 12 bases between.

This clonotype was observed a handful of times. This rearrangement joins TRBV11-2 to TRBJ1-1, with D hard to call. V lost 2 bases to trimming and J lost 0 bases, with 7 bases between them. CDR1 SGHAT and CDR2 FQNNGV come from the germline V gene. There are 14 residues in the CDR3. CDR3 loop: CASSLNLMNTEAFF. CDR3 sequence (DNA): TGTGCCAGCAGCTTAAATCTGATGAACACTGAAGCTTTCTTT.

This clonotype appeared many times. The V gene is TRBV29-1, the J gene TRBJ2-7; no clear D gene. The length of the CDR3 is 16 residues. CDR1 is SQVTM and CDR2 is ANQGSEA in the germline V gene. V was trimmed by 4 bases and J by 4 bases, leaving 23 bases between them. The CDR3 nucleotides read TGCAGCGTTGCTAGAGGTGGGCTCTCCAGTAGTTACGAGCAGTACTTC. This translates into CSVARGGLSSSYEQYF.

This clonotype has only a few counts. The rearrangement uses TRBV19 and TRBJ1-3; the D gene is possibly TRBD1 (5 bases). CDR3 length equals 13 residues. Germline V lookup: CDR1 LNHDA, CDR2 SQIVND (reference sequence). The V and J ends lost 5 bases and 6 bases respectively, with 11 bases between them. The CDR3 loop is CASSPGLTNTIYF. CDR3 nucleotides: TGTGCCAGTAGTCCGGGGCTGACAAACACCATATATTTT.

This clonotype has at least ten counts. At one of its ends the junction is not consistent with the germline gene, which may arise from a read error. This chain connects TRBV7-9 to TRBJ1-1; D uncertain. This CDR3 region has 12 residues. Germline-derived CDR1 and CDR2 are SEHNR and FQNEAQ (reference sequence). The CDR3 loop is CASNLMNTEAFF. DNA for the CDR3: TGTGCCAGCAACTTAATGAACACTGAAGCTTTCTTT.

V gene TRBV6-2 or TRBV6-3 combines with J gene TRBJ2-7; weak D call: TRBD1 (5 bases). This CDR3 is 15 amino acids long. Trimming removed 5 bases at V and 0 bases at J, with 14 bases between. Germline CDR1 is MNHEY and CDR2 is SVGEGT. CDR3 nucleotide sequence: TGTGCCAGCAGTACCGTCCAGGACATCTCCTACGAGCAGTACTTC. Residues: CASSTVQDISYEQYF.

This clonotype appeared many times. This CDR3 reads CAISGGEVIHF. CDR3 bases: TGTGCCATCAGTGGAGGGGAAGTTATCCATTTT. J is TRBJ1-5 and V is TRBV10-3, with D perhaps matching TRBD1 (5 bases). V was cut by 4 bases and J by 16 bases, with 14 bases left in between. CDR3 length equals 11 residues. CDR1 is ENHRY, CDR2 SYGVKD, per germline.

This clonotype was seen ten or more times. The V call is TRBV10-2, the J call TRBJ2-3, with a weak D call TRBD2 (6 bases). Germline CDR1 is WSHSY and CDR2 is SAAADI. Between the trimmed V and J ends, which lost 7 bases and 0 bases, there was a span of 11 bases. The CDR3 covers 14 residues. This CDR3 reads CASKPGTSTDTQYF. In DNA form, the CDR3 reads TGCGCCAGCAAACCCGGGACTAGCACAGATACGCAGTATTTT.

This clonotype was found a few times. This sequence joins TRBV6-1 and TRBJ2-1, with D possibly called TRBD1 or TRBD2 (6 bases each). CDR1 MNHNS and CDR2 SASEGT come from the germline V gene. Trimming took off 6 bases at V and 7 bases at J, with 22 bases between the two ends. CDR3 length equals 16 residues. The CDR3 sequence is CASSPRGAGRRNEQFF. DNA for the CDR3: TGTGCCAGCAGCCCAAGGGGGGCAGGGAGGAGGAATGAGCAGTTCTTC.

This clonotype was counted only a few times. The gene calls are TRBV20-1 and TRBJ2-2; possibly TRBD1 for D (6 bases). This CDR3 has 20 residues. Germline V lookup: CDR1 DFQATT, CDR2 SNEGSKA (reference sequence). Trimming took off 6 bases at V and 0 bases at J, with 29 bases between the two ends. The CDR3 loop reads CSAQHPYGRQATPNTGELFF. As DNA, the CDR3 is TGCAGTGCCCAACACCCCTACGGCCGACAGGCGACCCCGAACACCGGGGAGCTGTTTTTT.

This clonotype has a handful of counts. This chain connects TRBV10-3 to TRBJ2-7, with 9 bases fitting TRBD2. The germline V gene has CDR1 ENHRY and CDR2 SYGVKD. V lost 6 bases and J lost 2; bases outside the gene matches: 11. This CDR3 comprises 16 residues. Here the CDR3 reads CAISPSTSGPTYEQYF. Written as DNA, the CDR3 is TGTGCCATCAGCCCCTCTACTAGCGGGCCTACCTACGAGCAGTACTTC.

This clonotype showed up many times. The chain recombines TRBV25-1 with TRBJ1-1; D uncertain. Per germline, CDR1 MGHDK and CDR2 SYGVNS. Trimming cost V 1 base and J 1 base, with 7 bases left between them. This CDR3 has 14 amino acids. The CDR3 nucleotides read TGTGCCAGCAGTGAATTGGTCTCGAACACTGAAGCTTTCTTT. It encodes CASSELVSNTEAFF.

The chain has TRBV12-3 or TRBV12-4 and TRBJ1-3, with TRBD1 as a possible D gene (6 bases). V shed 7 bases and J shed 5 bases, with 24 bases lying between them. The CDR3 extends over 17 amino acids. The CDR3 DNA reads TGTGCCAGCACTTCGGGGGCAGGGAATCCATTTAGAAACACCATATATTTT. It translates to CASTSGAGNPFRNTIYF.

This clonotype was seen only a few times. The chain has TRBV4-3 and TRBJ2-1; TRBD2 aligns across 7 bases. The V segment lost 1 base and the J segment 12 bases; nucleotides outside the gene matches: 12. Germline loops: CDR1 LGHNA, CDR2 YSLEER. The CDR3 is 15 residues long. The CDR3 region has the DNA TGCGCCAGCAGCCAAGCCAGAGCGGGACTCGAATTGCAGTTCTTC. Translated: CASSQARAGLELQFF.

This clonotype appeared many times. The chain joins TRBV6-2 or TRBV6-3 to TRBJ1-2; the match to TRBD1 covers 8 bases. This CDR3 spans 15 amino acids. Losses at the gene ends were 5 bases for V and 4 bases for J; bases not matched to a gene: 9. The germline gives CDR1 MNHEY, CDR2 SVGEGT. The CDR3 is CASSALRTGLYGYTF. CDR3 coding DNA: TGTGCCAGCAGTGCTCTACGGACAGGGCTCTATGGCTACACCTTC.

This clonotype has at least ten counts. This chain joins TRBV6-2 or TRBV6-3 and TRBJ2-1, with 7 bases lining up with TRBD1. Germline CDR1 MNHEY, CDR2 SVGEGT. The CDR3 consists of 14 residues. J gave up 6 bases and V 7 bases, and 9 bases lay outside the gene matches. This CDR3 is CASKGQGVLNEQFF. The CDR3, as DNA: TGTGCCAGCAAGGGGCAGGGGGTGCTCAATGAGCAGTTCTTC.

The rearrangement links TRBV18 to TRBJ2-1; 8 nucleotides match TRBD1. The CDR3 runs 17 residues. With 3 bases clipped from V and 1 base from J, the junction kept 8 bases outside the gene matches. Germline V gene data show CDR1 as KGHSH and CDR2 as LQKENI. CDR3 amino acids: CASSPNRQGSSYNEQFF. The CDR3 DNA reads as TGTGCCAGCTCACCCAACCGACAGGGGTCGTCCTACAATGAGCAGTTCTTC.

This clonotype was counted a few times. The J gene is TRBJ2-2, the V gene TRBV5-1; D perhaps matches TRBD1 (5 bases). From germline, CDR1 is SGHRS and CDR2 YFSETQ. V dropped 4 bases and J dropped 3 bases, with 16 bases sitting between them. The CDR3 spans 16 residues. The CDR3 reads CASSQEGAPDTGELFF. In DNA form, the CDR3 reads TGCGCCAGCAGCCAAGAAGGGGCGCCGGACACCGGGGAGCTGTTTTTT.

This clonotype was detected many times. The chain combines TRBV5-6 with TRBJ1-1, with TRBD1 matching over 7 bases. Germline values: CDR1 SGHDT, CDR2 YYEEEE. CDR3 length: 15 residues. V trimming: 2 bases; J trimming: 4 bases; junction bases outside the gene matches: 8. CDR3 nucleotides: TGTGCCAGCAGCTTTAACAGGGGATTCGGCACTGAAGCTTTCTTT. This codes for CASSFNRGFGTEAFF.

The rearrangement uses TRBV29-1 and TRBJ2-1, with D uncertain. Germline CDR1 is SQVTM and CDR2 is ANQGSEA. This CDR3 contains 14 residues. Trimming took off 4 bases at V and 0 bases at J, with 10 bases between the two ends. CDR3 nucleotides: TGCAGCGTTGTTGGCACGAGCTCCTACAATGAGCAGTTCTTC. Amino acid sequence: CSVVGTSSYNEQFF.

The sample holds a few counts of this clonotype. V is TRBV4-1 and J is TRBJ2-4; D possibly corresponds to TRBD2 (5 bases). Trimming removed 0 bases from V and 0 bases from J, with 15 bases in between. The CDR3 covers 18 residues. Germline values: CDR1 MGHRA, CDR2 YSYEKL. CDR3 nucleotide sequence: TGCGCCAGCAGCCAAGAGGCGGGCAGTCTTGTAGCCAAAAACATTCAGTACTTC. Protein: CASSQEAGSLVAKNIQYF.

In this sample, this clonotype turned up many times. V usage is TRBV4-2 and J usage is TRBJ1-1, with 10 bases aligning to TRBD1. Per germline, CDR1 LGHNA and CDR2 YNFKEQ. The CDR3 spans 16 residues. The V and J ends lost 4 bases and 0 bases, in that order; junction bases with no gene match: 5. The DNA of the CDR3 is TGTGCCAGCAGCCCGCTTGACAGGGGGCTGAACACTGAAGCTTTCTTT. Translated: CASSPLDRGLNTEAFF.

This clonotype was detected ten times or more. The chain employs TRBV20-1 and TRBJ2-7; D gene ambiguous. Germline CDR1 is DFQATT and CDR2 is SNEGSKA (reference sequence). Trimming removed 5 bases from V and 3 bases from J, with 8 bases in between. This CDR3 contains 11 residues. CDR3 nucleotides: TGCAGTGCTTCTCGGAGCTACGAGCAGTACTTC. Protein sequence: CSASRSYEQYF.